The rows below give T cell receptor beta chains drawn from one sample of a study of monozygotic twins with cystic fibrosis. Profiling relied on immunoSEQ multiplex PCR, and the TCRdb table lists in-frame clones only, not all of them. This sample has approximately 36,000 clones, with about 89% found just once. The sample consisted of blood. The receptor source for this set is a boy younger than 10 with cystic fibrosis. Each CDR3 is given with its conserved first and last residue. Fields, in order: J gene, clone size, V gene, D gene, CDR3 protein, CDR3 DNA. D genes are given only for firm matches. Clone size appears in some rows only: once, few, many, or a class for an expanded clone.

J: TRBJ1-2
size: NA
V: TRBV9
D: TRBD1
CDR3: CASSASTGNYGYTF
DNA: TGTGCCAGCAGCGCCTCGACAGGGAACTATGGCTACACCTTC

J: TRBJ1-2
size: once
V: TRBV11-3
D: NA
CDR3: CASSPQVQGYGYTF
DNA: TGTGCCAGCAGCCCCCAAGTCCAGGGCTATGGCTACACCTTC

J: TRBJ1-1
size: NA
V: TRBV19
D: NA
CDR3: CASSRGLRTEAFF
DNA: TGTGCCAGTAGTAGGGGGCTACGGACTGAAGCTTTCTTT

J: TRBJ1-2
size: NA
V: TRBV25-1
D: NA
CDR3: CASSEWGEANYGYTF
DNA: TGTGCCAGCAGTGAATGGGGGGAAGCTAACTATGGCTACACCTTC

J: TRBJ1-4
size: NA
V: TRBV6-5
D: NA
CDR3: CASGRSQGLAEKLFF
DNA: TGTGCCAGCGGCCGATCACAGGGACTAGCTGAAAAACTGTTTTTT

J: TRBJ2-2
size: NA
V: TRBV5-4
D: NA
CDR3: CASSTNRGGNTGELFF
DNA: TGTGCCAGCAGCACCAACAGGGGGGGTAACACCGGGGAGCTGTTTTTT

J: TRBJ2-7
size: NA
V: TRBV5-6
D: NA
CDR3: CASSFLQGNSYEQYF
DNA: TGTGCCAGCAGCTTCTTGCAGGGGAACTCCTACGAGCAGTACTTC

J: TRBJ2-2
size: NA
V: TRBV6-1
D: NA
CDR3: CASSRPDTGELFF
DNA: TGTGCCAGCAGCCGCCCCGATACCGGGGAGCTGTTTTTT

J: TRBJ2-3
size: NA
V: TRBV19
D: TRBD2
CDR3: CASSILASGGADTQYF
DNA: TGTGCCAGTAGTATATTGGCTAGCGGGGGTGCAGATACGCAGTATTTT

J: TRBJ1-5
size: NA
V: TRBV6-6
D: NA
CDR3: CASSYAGEGRQPQHF
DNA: TGTGCCAGCAGTTACGCAGGGGAAGGGCGTCAGCCCCAGCATTTT

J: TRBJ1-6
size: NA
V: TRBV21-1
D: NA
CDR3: CASSHDRGCGSPLHF
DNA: TGTGCCAGCAGCCATGACAGGGGGTGCGGTTCACCCCTCCACTTT

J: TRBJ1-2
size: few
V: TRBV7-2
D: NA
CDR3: CASSEVWTGNYGYTF
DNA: TGTGCCAGCAGCGAAGTTTGGACGGGGAACTATGGCTACACCTTC

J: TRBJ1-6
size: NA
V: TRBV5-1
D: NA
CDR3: CASSLNPDNSPLHF
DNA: TGCGCCAGCAGCTTGAATCCAGATAATTCACCCCTCCACTTT

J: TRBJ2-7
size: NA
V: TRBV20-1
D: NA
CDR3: CSAREGFEQYF
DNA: TGCAGTGCTAGAGAGGGTTTCGAGCAGTACTTC

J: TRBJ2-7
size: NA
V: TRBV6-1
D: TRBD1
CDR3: CASPDEQGVGEQYF
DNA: TGTGCCAGCCCAGACGAACAGGGGGTCGGGGAGCAGTACTTC

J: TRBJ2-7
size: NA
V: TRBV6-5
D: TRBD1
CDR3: CASTRDRGTYEQYF
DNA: TGTGCCAGCACCCGGGACAGGGGTACCTACGAGCAGTACTTC

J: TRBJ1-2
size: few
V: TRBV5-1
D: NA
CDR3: CASSRGDGYTF
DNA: TGCGCCAGCAGTAGGGGGGATGGCTACACCTTC

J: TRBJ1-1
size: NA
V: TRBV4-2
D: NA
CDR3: CASSQEASTRTEAFF
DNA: TGTGCCAGCAGCCAAGAGGCCTCCACAAGGACTGAAGCTTTCTTT

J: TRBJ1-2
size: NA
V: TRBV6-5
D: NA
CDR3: CASSGGGKLYSYTF
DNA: TGTGCCAGCAGCGGAGGGGGGAAATTGTATAGCTACACCTTC

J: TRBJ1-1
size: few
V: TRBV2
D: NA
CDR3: CASVGESNTEAFF
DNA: TGTGCCAGCGTTGGGGAGTCGAACACTGAAGCTTTCTTT

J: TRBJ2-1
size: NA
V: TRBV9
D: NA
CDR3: CASSVEDFPYNEQFF
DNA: TGTGCCAGCAGCGTAGAGGACTTCCCTTACAATGAGCAGTTCTTC

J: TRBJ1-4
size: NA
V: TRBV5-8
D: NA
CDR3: CASSLGSGRTTNEKLFF
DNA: TGTGCCAGCAGCTTGGGTTCGGGACGGACAACTAATGAAAAACTGTTTTTT

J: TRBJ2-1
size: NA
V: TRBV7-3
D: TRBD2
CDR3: CASSFSGGPSNEQFF
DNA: TGTGCCAGCAGCTTTAGCGGGGGGCCTTCCAATGAGCAGTTCTTC

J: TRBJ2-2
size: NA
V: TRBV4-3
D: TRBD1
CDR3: CASSQGTGNTGELFF
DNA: TGCGCCAGCAGCCAAGGGACAGGGAACACCGGGGAGCTGTTTTTT

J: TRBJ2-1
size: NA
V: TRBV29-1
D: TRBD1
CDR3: CSVDTRQGPNNEQFF
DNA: TGCAGCGTTGACACCAGACAGGGGCCGAACAATGAGCAGTTCTTC

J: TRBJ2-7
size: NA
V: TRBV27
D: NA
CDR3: CASTPSWGYEQYF
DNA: TGTGCCAGCACCCCCTCGTGGGGATACGAGCAGTACTTC

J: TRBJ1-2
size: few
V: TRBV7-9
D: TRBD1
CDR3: CASSTWDRDYGYTF
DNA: TGTGCCAGCAGCACCTGGGACAGAGATTATGGCTACACCTTC

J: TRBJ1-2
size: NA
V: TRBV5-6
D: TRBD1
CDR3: CASTMDRAPGYTF
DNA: TGTGCCAGCACCATGGACAGGGCGCCCGGCTACACCTTC

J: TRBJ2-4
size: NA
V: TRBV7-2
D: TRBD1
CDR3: CASSFIPGQGGHIQYF
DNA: TGTGCCAGCAGCTTCATCCCGGGACAGGGGGGACACATTCAGTACTTC

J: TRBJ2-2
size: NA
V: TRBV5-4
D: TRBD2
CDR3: CASSFPGGGELFF
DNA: TGTGCCAGCAGCTTTCCGGGGGGCGGGGAGCTGTTTTTT

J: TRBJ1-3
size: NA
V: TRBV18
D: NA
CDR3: CASSPFKTGSAGNTIYF
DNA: TGTGCCAGCTCACCCTTCAAAACAGGGTCCGCCGGAAACACCATATATTTT

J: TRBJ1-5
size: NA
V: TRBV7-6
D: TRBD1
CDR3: CASSLEQGSQPQHF
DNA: TGTGCCAGCAGCTTAGAACAGGGGAGTCAGCCCCAGCATTTT

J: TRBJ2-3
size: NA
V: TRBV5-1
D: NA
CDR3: CASSPSTDTQYF
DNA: TGCGCCAGCAGCCCTAGCACAGATACGCAGTATTTT

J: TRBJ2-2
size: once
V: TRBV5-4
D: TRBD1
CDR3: CASSNRGPNTGELFF
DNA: TGTGCCAGCAGCAACAGGGGCCCTAACACCGGGGAGCTGTTTTTT

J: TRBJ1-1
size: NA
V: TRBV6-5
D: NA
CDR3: CASEGGLNTEAFF
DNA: TGTGCCAGCGAGGGGGGATTGAACACTGAAGCTTTCTTT

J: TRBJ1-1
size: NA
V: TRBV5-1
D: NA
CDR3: CASSAGPTEAFF
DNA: TGCGCCAGCAGCGCTGGGCCCACTGAAGCTTTCTTT

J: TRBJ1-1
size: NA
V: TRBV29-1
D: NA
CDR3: CSVEGGANTEAFF
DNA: TGCAGCGTTGAAGGGGGAGCGAACACTGAAGCTTTCTTT

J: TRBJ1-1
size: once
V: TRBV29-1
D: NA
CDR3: CSVGTGDNTEAFF
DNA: TGCAGCGTGGGAACAGGTGATAACACTGAAGCTTTCTTT

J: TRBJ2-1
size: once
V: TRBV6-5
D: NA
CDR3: CASSYSTPGQYNEQFF
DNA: TGTGCCAGCAGTTACTCCACCCCTGGTCAATACAATGAGCAGTTCTTC

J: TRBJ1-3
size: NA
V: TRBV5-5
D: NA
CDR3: CASSLGGYSGNTIYF
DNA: TGTGCCAGCAGCTTGGGAGGGTACTCTGGAAACACCATATATTTT

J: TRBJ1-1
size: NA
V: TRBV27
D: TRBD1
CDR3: CASSFSDRFSTEAFF
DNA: TGTGCCAGCAGTTTTTCGGACAGGTTTTCGACTGAAGCTTTCTTT